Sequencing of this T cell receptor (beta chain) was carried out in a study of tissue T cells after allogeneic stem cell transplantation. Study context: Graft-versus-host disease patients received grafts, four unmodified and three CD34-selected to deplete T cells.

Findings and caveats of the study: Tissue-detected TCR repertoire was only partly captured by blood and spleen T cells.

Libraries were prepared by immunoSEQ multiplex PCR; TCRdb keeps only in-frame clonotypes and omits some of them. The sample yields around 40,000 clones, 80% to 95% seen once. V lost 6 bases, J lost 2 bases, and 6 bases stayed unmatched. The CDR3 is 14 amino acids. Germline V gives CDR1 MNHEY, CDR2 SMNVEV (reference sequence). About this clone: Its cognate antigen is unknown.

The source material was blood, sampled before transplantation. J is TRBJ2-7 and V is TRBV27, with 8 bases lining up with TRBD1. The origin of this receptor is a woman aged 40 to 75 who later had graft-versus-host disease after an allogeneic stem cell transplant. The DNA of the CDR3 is TGTGCCAGCAGCCCGACAGGGGACGCCTACGAGCAGTACTTC. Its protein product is CASSPTGDAYEQYF.